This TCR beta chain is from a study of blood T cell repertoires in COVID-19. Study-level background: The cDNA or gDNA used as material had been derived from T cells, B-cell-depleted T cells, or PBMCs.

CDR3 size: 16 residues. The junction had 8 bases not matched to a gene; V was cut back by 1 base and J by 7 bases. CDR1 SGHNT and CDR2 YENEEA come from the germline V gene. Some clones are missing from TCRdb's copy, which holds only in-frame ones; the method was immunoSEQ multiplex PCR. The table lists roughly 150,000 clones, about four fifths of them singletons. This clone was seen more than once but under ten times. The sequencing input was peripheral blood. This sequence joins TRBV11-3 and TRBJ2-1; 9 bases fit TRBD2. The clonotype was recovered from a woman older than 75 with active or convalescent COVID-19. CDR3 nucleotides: TGTGCCAGCAGCTTAGGAGGTAGCGGGAGTTTGAATGAGCAGTTCTTC. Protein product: CASSLGGSGSLNEQFF.